A selection of T cell receptor beta chains follows, all from one sample in a study of blood T cell repertoires in COVID-19. The assay was immunoSEQ multiplex PCR, and TCRdb's table has in-frame clones only and misses some. The sample has some 250,000 clones, around 81% seen once. What was sequenced was peripheral blood. Receptors were obtained from a woman aged 60-75 years with active or convalescent COVID-19. The CDR3 runs from the conserved cysteine through the conserved F or W. D genes are given only for firm matches. The listing skips clone size in some rows; elsewhere it reads once, few, many or a size class.

v_call	j_call	d_call	clone_size	cdr3_aa	cdr3_nt
TRBV7-2	TRBJ2-7	TRBD1	NA	CASSYGTGNGYEQYF	TGTGCCAGCAGCTACGGGACAGGGAACGGCTACGAGCAGTACTTC
TRBV7-9	TRBJ1-2	NA	NA	CASSLARFEGWSGYTF	TGTGCCAGCAGCTTAGCGAGGTTCGAGGGTTGGAGTGGCTACACCTTC
TRBV18	TRBJ1-2	TRBD1	NA	CASSSFSGTGANYGYTF	TGTGCCAGCTCGTCTTTTTCCGGGACAGGGGCTAACTATGGCTACACCTTC
TRBV4-1	TRBJ2-7	NA	NA	CASSQVGIADSYEQYF	TGCGCCAGCAGCCAAGTGGGAATAGCGGACTCCTACGAGCAGTACTTC
TRBV6-5	TRBJ2-5	NA	once	CASSSVSREKEETQYF	TGTGCCAGCAGTTCAGTTTCCCGGGAGAAGGAAGAGACCCAGTACTTC
TRBV30	TRBJ1-5	TRBD1	NA	CAWSVHGDRGQPQHF	TGTGCCTGGAGTGTACATGGGGACAGGGGTCAGCCCCAGCATTTT
TRBV3-1/TRBV3-2	TRBJ1-4	TRBD1	NA	CASSLRGLTVEKLFF	TGTGCCAGCAGCCTAAGGGGGCTTACGGTTGAAAAACTGTTTTTT
TRBV6-5	TRBJ1-3	NA	NA	CASSRTLRNTIYF	TGTGCCAGCAGTCGGACTTTAAGGAACACCATATATTTT
TRBV6-5	TRBJ1-5	NA	once	CASSLQGGSNQPQHF	TGTGCCAGCAGTCTTCAGGGTGGGAGCAATCAGCCCCAGCATTTT
TRBV30	TRBJ1-1	TRBD1	NA	CAWRGLQGAGTEAFF	TGTGCCTGGAGAGGCCTACAGGGGGCAGGGACTGAAGCTTTCTTT
TRBV6-5	TRBJ2-7	TRBD2	few	CASSSPTSGSYEQYF	TGTGCCAGCAGTTCCCCGACTAGCGGATCCTACGAGCAGTACTTC
TRBV7-2	TRBJ2-3	TRBD1	NA	CASSSHPQGATDTQYF	TGTGCCAGCAGCTCCCACCCCCAGGGGGCCACAGATACGCAGTATTTT
TRBV6-2/TRBV6-3	TRBJ2-1	NA	NA	CASSLGQSRANEQFF	TGTGCCAGCAGCCTGGGCCAGAGTCGAGCAAATGAGCAGTTCTTC
TRBV6-6	TRBJ2-1	NA	NA	CASSYSPYNEQFF	TGTGCCAGCAGTTACAGCCCCTACAATGAGCAGTTCTTC
TRBV15	TRBJ1-1	NA	NA	CATSRDHLGLNTEAFF	TGTGCCACCAGCAGAGATCATTTGGGCCTTAACACTGAAGCTTTCTTT
TRBV7-3	TRBJ2-1	TRBD2	NA	CASSSGTSDYNEQFF	TGTGCCAGCAGCTCCGGGACTAGCGACTACAATGAGCAGTTCTTC
TRBV29-1	TRBJ2-1	TRBD2	NA	CSVVPFSGGGFEQFF	TGCAGCGTTGTCCCTTTCAGCGGGGGTGGATTTGAGCAGTTCTTC
TRBV12-5	TRBJ1-3	TRBD1	NA	CASGLALVFGQGALGNTIYF	TGTGCTAGTGGTTTGGCCCTCGTTTTCGGACAGGGGGCGCTTGGAAACACCATATATTTT
TRBV11-2	TRBJ1-4	NA	few	CASSLLGGFNEKLFF	TGTGCCAGCAGCTTGCTTGGGGGGTTTAATGAAAAACTGTTTTTT
TRBV25-1	TRBJ2-7	TRBD1	once	CASSETGTAAYEQYF	TGTGCCAGCAGTGAAACCGGGACAGCCGCCTACGAGCAGTACTTC
TRBV27	TRBJ2-7	NA	NA	CASSFGGRRPYEQYF	TGTGCCAGCAGTTTCGGAGGCCGTCGGCCCTACGAGCAGTACTTC
TRBV21-1	TRBJ1-2	NA	NA	CASSKGDRGYGYTF	TGTGCCAGCAGCAAAGGGGACAGGGGCTATGGCTACACCTTC
TRBV27	TRBJ2-3	TRBD2	NA	CASRERGGPDTQYF	TGTGCCAGCAGAGAGCGGGGGGGCCCAGATACGCAGTATTTT
TRBV7-9	TRBJ2-5	NA	NA	CASSSRIQGGETQYF	TGTGCCAGCAGCTCGCGCATACAGGGCGGAGAGACCCAGTACTTC
TRBV5-4	TRBJ2-6	NA	NA	CASSLVGGAGANVLTF	TGTGCCAGCAGCTTGGTTGGAGGGGCCGGGGCCAACGTCCTGACTTTC
TRBV2	TRBJ2-2	TRBD2	NA	CASSEKASGVTGELFF	TGTGCCAGCAGTGAAAAAGCTAGCGGGGTAACCGGGGAGCTGTTTTTT
TRBV5-8	TRBJ2-5	TRBD1	NA	CASSPGTVKEETQYF	TGTGCCAGCAGCCCGGGGACAGTCAAAGAAGAGACCCAGTACTTC
TRBV27	TRBJ1-4	NA	NA	CASSFAEPWEKLFF	TGTGCCAGCAGTTTTGCAGAACCCTGGGAAAAACTGTTTTTT
TRBV29-1	TRBJ1-2	TRBD1	NA	CSVEGLQGNYGYTF	TGCAGCGTTGAAGGGTTACAGGGGAACTATGGCTACACCTTC
TRBV11-3	TRBJ2-7	TRBD1	NA	CASSQRTGYEQYF	TGTGCCAGCAGCCAAAGGACAGGCTACGAGCAGTACTTC
TRBV5-1	TRBJ2-3	TRBD2	once	CASSGAGLAGVDAQYF	TGCGCCAGCAGCGGGGCGGGACTAGCGGGGGTCGACGCGCAATATTTT
TRBV12-3/TRBV12-4	TRBJ1-2	NA	NA	CATLSPSGDGYTF	TGTGCCACCTTATCCCCAAGCGGGGATGGCTACACCTTC
TRBV6-5	TRBJ2-3	TRBD2	NA	CASSTIGLAGDTQYF	TGTGCCAGCAGTACAATAGGACTAGCGGGGGATACGCAGTATTTT
TRBV4-1	TRBJ1-1	NA	NA	CASSQAVPRGLWEEAFF	TGCGCCAGCAGCCAAGCCGTCCCTCGCGGGCTTTGGGAGGAAGCTTTCTTT
TRBV7-9	TRBJ2-5	TRBD1	NA	CASSRGTGETQYF	TGTGCCAGCAGCCGGGGGACAGGAGAGACCCAGTACTTC